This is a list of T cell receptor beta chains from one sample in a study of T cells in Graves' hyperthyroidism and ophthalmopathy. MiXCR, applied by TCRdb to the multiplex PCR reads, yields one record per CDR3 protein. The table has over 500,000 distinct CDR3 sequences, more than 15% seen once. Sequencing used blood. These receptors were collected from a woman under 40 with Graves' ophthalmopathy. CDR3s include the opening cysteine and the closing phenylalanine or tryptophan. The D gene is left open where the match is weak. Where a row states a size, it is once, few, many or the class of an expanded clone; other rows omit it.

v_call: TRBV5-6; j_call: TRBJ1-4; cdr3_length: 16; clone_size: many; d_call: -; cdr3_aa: CASSPRRRATNEKLFF; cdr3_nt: TGTGCCAGCAGCCCGCGCCGACGGGCAACTAATGAAAAACTGTTTTTT
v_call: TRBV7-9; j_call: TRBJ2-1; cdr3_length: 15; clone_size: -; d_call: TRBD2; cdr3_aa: CASSLTGGADNEQFF; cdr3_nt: TGTGCCAGCAGCTTAACGGGAGGAGCGGACAATGAGCAGTTCTTC
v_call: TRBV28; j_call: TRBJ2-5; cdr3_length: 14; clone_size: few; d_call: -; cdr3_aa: CASSSLDPPETQYF; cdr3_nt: TGTGCCAGCAGTTCTTTGGACCCTCCGGAGACCCAGTACTTC
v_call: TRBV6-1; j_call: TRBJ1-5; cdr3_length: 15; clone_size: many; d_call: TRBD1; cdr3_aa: CASRAGTGGKQPQHF; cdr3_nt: TGTGCCAGCAGGGCCGGGACAGGGGGAAAGCAGCCCCAGCATTTT
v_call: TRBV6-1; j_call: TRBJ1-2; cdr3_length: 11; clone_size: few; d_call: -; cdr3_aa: CASSLPRLYTF; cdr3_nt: TGTGCCAGCAGTCTCCCCCGTCTCTACACCTTC
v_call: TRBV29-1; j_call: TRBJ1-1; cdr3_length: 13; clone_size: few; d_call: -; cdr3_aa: CSVEWRGNTEAFF; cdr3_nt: TGCAGCGTTGAATGGAGGGGGAACACTGAAGCTTTCTTT
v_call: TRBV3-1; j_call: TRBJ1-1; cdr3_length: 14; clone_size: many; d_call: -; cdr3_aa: CASSQRSGNTEAFF; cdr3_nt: TGTGCCAGCAGCCAAAGGTCCGGTAACACTGAAGCTTTCTTT
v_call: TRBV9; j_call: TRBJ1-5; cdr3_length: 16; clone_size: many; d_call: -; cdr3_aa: CASSVGSTAFDQPQHF; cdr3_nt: TGTGCCAGCAGCGTAGGTTCCACAGCGTTTGATCAGCCCCAGCATTTT
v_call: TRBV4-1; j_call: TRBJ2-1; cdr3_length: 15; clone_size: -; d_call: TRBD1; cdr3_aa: CASSRDRSGYNEQFF; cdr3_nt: TGCGCCAGCAGCCGGGACAGGTCCGGATACAATGAGCAGTTCTTC
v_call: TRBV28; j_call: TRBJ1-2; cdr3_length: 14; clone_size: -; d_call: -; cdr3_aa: CASSYSSRDYGYTF; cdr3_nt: TGTGCCAGCAGTTACTCGTCTCGTGACTATGGCTACACCTTC
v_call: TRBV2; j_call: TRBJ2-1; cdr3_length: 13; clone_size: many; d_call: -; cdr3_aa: CASRLTGTQLQFF; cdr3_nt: TGTGCCAGCAGACTCACCGGGACGCAATTACAGTTCTTC
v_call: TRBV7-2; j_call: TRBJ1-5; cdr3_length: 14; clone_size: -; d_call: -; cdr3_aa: CASSLASDSPPQHF; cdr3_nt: TGTGCCAGCAGCTTAGCCTCGGACAGTCCGCCCCAGCATTTT
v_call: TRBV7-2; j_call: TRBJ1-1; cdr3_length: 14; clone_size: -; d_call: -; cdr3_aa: CASSLAPGATEAFF; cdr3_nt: TGTGCCAGCAGCTTAGCCCCGGGGGCAACTGAAGCTTTCTTT
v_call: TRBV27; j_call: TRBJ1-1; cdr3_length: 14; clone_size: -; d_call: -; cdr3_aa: CASSDTGTSTIAFF; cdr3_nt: TGTGCCAGCAGTGATACCGGGACCTCAACAATAGCTTTCTTT
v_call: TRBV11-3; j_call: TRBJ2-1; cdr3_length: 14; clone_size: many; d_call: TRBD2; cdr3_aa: CASSFYSGNYEQFF; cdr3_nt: TGTGCCAGCAGCTTTTATAGCGGGAATTATGAGCAGTTCTTC
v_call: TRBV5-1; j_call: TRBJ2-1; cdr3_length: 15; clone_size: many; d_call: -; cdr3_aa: CASSLAVADYNEQFF; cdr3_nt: TGCGCCAGCAGCTTGGCGGTAGCGGACTACAATGAGCAGTTCTTC
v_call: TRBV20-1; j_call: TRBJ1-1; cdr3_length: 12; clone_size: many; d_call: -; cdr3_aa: CSVFGWGTEAFF; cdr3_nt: TGCAGTGTATTTGGATGGGGCACTGAAGCTTTCTTT
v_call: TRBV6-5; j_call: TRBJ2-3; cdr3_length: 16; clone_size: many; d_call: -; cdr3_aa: CASSYDTLPSTDTQYF; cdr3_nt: TGTGCCAGCAGTTACGATACCCTTCCTAGCACAGATACGCAGTATTTT
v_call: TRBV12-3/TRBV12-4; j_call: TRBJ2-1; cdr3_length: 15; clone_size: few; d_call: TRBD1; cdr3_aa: CASSLRGQGFNEQFF; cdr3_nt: TGTGCCAGCAGTTTAAGGGGACAGGGTTTCAATGAGCAGTTCTTC
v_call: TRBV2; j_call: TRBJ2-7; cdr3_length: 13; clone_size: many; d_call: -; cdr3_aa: CASRVHPAYEQYF; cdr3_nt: TGTGCCAGCAGAGTACACCCCGCCTACGAGCAGTACTTC
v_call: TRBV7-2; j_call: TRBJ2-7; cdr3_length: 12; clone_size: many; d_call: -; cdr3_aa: CASSLDWYEQYF; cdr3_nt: TGTGCCAGCAGCTTAGACTGGTACGAGCAGTACTTC
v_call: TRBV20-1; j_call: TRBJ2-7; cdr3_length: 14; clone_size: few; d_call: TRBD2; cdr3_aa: CSAGGTSGRSEQYF; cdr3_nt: TGCAGTGCTGGCGGGACTAGCGGGAGGAGCGAGCAGTACTTC
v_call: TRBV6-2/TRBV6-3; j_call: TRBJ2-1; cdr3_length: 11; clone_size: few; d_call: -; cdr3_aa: CVSSINNEQFF; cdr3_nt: TGTGTCAGCAGTATAAACAATGAGCAGTTCTTC
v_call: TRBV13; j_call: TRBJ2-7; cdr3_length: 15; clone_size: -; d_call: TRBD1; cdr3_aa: CASSARDRVGVEQYF; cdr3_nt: TGTGCCAGCAGCGCCCGGGACAGGGTAGGGGTCGAGCAGTACTTC
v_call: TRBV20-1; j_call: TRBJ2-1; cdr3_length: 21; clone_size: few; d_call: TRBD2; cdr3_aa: CSAHPGQMTSGTWGSYNEQFF; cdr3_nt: TGCAGTGCCCATCCCGGACAGATGACTAGCGGGACATGGGGGTCCTACAATGAGCAGTTCTTC
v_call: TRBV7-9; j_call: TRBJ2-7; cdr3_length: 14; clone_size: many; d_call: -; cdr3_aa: CASSRDPTDYEQYF; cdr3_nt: TGTGCCAGCAGCCGGGACCCTACGGACTACGAGCAGTACTTC
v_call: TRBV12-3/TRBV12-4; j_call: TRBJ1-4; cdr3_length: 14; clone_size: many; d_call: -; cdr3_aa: CASSLLGGNEKLFF; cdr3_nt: TGTGCCAGCAGCCTGCTCGGCGGTAATGAAAAACTGTTTTTT
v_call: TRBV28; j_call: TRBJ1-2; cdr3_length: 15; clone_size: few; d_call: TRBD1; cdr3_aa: CASSFPSQGGYGYTF; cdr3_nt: TGTGCCAGCAGTTTCCCATCCCAGGGGGGCTATGGCTACACCTTC
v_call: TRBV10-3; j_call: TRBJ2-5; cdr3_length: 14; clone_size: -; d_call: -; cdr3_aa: CAISAGPEKETQYF; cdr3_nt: TGTGCCATCAGTGCGGGACCAGAGAAAGAGACCCAGTACTTC
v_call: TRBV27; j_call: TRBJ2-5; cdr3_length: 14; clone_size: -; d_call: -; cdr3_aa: CASTLGVRQETQYF; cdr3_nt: TGTGCCAGCACTTTGGGTGTGCGCCAAGAGACCCAGTACTTC
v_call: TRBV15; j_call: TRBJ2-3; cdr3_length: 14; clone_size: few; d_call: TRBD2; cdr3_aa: CATNRGSPTDTQYF; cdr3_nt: TGTGCCACCAATCGCGGGAGCCCTACAGATACGCAGTATTTT
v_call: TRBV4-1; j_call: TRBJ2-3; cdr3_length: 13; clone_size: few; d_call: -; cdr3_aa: CASRQEGTDTQYF; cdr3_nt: TGCGCCAGCAGACAGGAGGGCACAGATACGCAGTATTTT
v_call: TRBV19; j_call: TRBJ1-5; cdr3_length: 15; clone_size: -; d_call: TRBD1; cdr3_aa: CASTHRQGSNQPQHF; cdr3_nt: TGTGCCAGTACCCACCGACAGGGAAGCAATCAGCCCCAGCATTTT
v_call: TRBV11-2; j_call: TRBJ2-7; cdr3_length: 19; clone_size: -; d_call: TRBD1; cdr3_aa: CASSLTLGTGGLTFYEQYF; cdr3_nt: TGTGCCAGCAGCCTAACTTTAGGGACAGGGGGACTTACTTTCTACGAGCAGTACTTC
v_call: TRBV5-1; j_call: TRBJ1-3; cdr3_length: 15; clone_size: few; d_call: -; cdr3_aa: CASSSDAGAGNTIYF; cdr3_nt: TGCGCCAGCAGCTCGGACGCAGGGGCTGGAAACACCATATATTTT
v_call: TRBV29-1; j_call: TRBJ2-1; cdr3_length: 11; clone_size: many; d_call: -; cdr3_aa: CSVRNSEEQFF; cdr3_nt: TGCAGCGTCAGAAACAGTGAGGAGCAGTTCTTC
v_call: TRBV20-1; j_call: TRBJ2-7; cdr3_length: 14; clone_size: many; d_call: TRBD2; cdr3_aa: CSASGTSGTYEQYF; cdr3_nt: TGCAGTGCTTCCGGGACTAGCGGTACCTACGAGCAGTACTTC
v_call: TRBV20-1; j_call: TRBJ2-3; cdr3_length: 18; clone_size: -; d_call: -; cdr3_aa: CSARDWGQAGEYTDTQYF; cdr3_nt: TGCAGTGCTAGAGATTGGGGGCAGGCGGGAGAATATACAGATACGCAGTATTTT
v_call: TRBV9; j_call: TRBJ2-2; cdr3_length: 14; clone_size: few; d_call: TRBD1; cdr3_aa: CASSLDRGRRELFF; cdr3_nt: TGTGCCAGCAGCCTTGACAGGGGGCGGCGGGAGCTGTTTTTT